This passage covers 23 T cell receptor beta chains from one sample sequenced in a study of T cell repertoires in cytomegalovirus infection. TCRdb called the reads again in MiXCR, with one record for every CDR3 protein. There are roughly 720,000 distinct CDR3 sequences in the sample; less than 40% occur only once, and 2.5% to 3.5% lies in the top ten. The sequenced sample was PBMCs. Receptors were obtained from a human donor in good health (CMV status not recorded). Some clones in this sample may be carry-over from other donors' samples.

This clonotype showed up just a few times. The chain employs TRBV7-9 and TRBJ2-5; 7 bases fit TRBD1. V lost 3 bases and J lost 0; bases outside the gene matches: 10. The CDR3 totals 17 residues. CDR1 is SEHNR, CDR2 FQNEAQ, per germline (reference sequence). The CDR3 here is CASSFRPDRRYQETQYF. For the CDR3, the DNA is TGTGCCAGCAGCTTCCGGCCGGACAGGCGTTACCAAGAGACCCAGTACTTC.

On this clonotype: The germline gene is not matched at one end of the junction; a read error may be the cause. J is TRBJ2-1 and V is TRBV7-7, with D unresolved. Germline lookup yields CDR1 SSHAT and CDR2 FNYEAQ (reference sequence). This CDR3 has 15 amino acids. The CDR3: CASSLDLLSCNEQFF. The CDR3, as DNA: TGTGCTAGCAGCTTAGATTTACTGTCGTGTAATGAGCAGTTCTTC.

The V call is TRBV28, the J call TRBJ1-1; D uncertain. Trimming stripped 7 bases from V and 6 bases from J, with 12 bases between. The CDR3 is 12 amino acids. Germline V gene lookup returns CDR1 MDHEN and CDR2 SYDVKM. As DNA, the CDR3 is TGTGCCAGCACTTCTCCGGGATCTGAAGCTTTCTTT. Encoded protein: CASTSPGSEAFF.

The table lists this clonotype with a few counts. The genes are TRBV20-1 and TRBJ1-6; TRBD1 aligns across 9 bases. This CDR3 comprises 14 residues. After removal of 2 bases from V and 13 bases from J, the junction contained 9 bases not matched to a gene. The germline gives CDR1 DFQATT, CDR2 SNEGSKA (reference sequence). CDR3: CSARIRDRVNPLHF. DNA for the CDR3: TGCAGTGCTAGAATTAGGGACAGGGTAAACCCCCTCCACTTT.

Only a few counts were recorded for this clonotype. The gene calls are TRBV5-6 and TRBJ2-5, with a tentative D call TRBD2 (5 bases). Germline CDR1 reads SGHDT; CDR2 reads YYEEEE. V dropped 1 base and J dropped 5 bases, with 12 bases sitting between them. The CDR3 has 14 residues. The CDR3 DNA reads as TGTGCCAGCAGCTTGACAGTCCCGGGGGAGACCCAGTACTTC. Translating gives CASSLTVPGETQYF.

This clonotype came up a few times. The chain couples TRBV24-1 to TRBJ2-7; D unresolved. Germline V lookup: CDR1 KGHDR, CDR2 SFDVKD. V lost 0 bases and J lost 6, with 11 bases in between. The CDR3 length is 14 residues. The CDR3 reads CATSDLGPPGEQYF. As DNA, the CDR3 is TGTGCCACCAGTGATTTGGGGCCACCAGGCGAGCAGTACTTC.

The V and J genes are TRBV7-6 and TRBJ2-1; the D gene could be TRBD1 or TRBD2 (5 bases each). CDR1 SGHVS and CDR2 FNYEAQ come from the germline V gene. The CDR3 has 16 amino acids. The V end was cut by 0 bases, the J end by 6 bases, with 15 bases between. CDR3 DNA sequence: TGTGCCAGCAGCTTAGCGTTGATGGGGACGACCAATGAGCAGTTCTTC. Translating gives CASSLALMGTTNEQFF.

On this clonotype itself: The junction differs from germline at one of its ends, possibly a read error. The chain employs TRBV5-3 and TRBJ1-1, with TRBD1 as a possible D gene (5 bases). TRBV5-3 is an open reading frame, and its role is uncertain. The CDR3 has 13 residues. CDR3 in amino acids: CASSSQDGWQAFF. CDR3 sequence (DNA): TGTGCCAGCAGCTCACAGGATGGATGGCAAGCTTTCTTT.

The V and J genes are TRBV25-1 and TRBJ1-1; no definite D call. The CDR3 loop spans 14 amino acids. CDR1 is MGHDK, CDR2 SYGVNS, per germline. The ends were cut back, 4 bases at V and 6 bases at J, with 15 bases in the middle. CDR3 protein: CASSAGGEISEAFF. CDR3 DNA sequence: TGTGCCAGCAGTGCGGGCGGGGAGATTTCTGAAGCTTTCTTT.

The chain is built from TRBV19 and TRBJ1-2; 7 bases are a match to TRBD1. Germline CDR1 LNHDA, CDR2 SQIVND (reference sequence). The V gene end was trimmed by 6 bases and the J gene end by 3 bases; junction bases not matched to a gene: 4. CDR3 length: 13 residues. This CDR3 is CASREDRYYGYTF. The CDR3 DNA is TGTGCCAGTAGAGAGGACAGGTACTATGGCTACACCTTC.

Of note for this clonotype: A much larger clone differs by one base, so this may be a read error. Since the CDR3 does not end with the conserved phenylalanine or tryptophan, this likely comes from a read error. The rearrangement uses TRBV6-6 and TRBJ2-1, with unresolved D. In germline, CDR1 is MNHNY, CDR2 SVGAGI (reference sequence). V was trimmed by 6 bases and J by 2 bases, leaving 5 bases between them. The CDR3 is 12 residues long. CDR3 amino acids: CASSWTYNEQFL. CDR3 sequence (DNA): TGTGCCAGCAGCTGGACCTACAATGAGCAGTTCTTA.

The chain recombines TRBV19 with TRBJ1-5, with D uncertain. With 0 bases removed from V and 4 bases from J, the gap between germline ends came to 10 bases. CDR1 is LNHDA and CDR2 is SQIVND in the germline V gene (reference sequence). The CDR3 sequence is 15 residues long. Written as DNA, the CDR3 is TGTGCCAGTAGTATAGATTTGAGGGATAATCAGCCCCAGCATTTT. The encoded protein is CASSIDLRDNQPQHF.

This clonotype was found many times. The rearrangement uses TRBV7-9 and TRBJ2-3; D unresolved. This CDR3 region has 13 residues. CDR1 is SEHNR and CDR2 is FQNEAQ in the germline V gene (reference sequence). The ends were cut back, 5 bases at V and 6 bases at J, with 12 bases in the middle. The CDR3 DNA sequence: TGTGCCAGCAGCCTCCCGATTGGGGATACGCAGTATTTT. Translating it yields CASSLPIGDTQYF.

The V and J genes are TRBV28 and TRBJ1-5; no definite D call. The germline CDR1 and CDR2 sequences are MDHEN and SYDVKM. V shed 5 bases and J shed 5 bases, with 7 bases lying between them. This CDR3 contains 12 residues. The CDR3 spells CASSKEYQPQHF. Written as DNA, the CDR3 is TGTGCCAGCAGTAAAGAATATCAGCCCCAGCATTTT. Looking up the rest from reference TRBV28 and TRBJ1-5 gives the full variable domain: DVKVTQSSRYLVKRTGEKVFLECVQDMDHENMFWYRQDPGLGLRLIYFSYDVKMKEKGDIPEGYSVSREKKERFSLILESASTNQTSMYLCASSKEYQPQHFGDGTRLSIL.

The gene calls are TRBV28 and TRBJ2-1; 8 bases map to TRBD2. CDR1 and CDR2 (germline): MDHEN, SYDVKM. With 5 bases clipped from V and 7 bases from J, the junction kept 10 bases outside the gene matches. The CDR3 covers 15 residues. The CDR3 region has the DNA TGTGCCAGCAGTCACCCGGGACTAGGAAGTAATGAGCAGTTCTTC. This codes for CASSHPGLGSNEQFF.

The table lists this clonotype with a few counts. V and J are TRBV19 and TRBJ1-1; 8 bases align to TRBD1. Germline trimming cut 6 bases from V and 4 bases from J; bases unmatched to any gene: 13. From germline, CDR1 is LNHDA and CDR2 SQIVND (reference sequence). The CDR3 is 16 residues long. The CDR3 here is CASRNGQGGFATEAFF. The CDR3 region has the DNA TGTGCCAGTAGAAACGGACAGGGAGGGTTTGCCACTGAAGCTTTCTTT.

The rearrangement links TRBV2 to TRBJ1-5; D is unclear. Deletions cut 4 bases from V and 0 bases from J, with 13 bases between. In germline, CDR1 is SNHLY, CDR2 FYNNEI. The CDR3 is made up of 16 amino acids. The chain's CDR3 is CASSARQVYSNQPQHF. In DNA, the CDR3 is TGTGCCAGCAGTGCTCGGCAGGTATATAGCAATCAGCCCCAGCATTTT.

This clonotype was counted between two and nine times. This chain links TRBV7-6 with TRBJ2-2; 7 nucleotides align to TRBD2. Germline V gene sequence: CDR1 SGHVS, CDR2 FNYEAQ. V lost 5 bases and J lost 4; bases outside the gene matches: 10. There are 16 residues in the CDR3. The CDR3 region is CASSPRGSGSTGELFF. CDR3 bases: TGTGCCAGCAGCCCACGGGGTAGCGGGTCCACCGGGGAGCTGTTTTTT.

The CDR3 loop is CASSTRTGGPNTGELFF. Written as DNA, the CDR3 is TGTGCCAGCAGCACGCGGACAGGGGGCCCTAACACCGGGGAGCTGTTTTTT. The chain has TRBV3-1 and TRBJ2-2; 11 bases map to TRBD1. Germline V gives CDR1 LGHDT, CDR2 YNNKEL (reference sequence). V lost 5 bases to trimming and J lost 2 bases; unmatched junction nucleotides: 7. The CDR3 covers 17 residues.

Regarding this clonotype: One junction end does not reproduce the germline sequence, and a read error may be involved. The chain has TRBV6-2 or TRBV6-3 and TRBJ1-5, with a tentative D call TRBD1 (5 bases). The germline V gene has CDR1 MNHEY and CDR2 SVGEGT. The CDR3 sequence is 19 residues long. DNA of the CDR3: TGTGCCAGCAGTTACGCGCTCGGAGCTCGACAGTCCGACAATCAGCCCCCGCATTTT. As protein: CASSYALGARQSDNQPPHF.

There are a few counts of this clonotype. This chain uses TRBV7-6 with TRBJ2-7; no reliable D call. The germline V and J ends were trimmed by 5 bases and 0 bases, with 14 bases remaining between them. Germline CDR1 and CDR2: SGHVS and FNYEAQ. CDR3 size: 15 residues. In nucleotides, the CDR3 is TGTGCCAGCAGCCCGCAAGACCAGACCTCCTACGAGCAGTACTTC. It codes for CASSPQDQTSYEQYF.

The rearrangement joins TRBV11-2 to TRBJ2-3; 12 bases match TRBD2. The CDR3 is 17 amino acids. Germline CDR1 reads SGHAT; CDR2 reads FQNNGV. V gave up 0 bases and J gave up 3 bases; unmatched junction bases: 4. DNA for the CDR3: TGTGCCAGCAGCTTAGATCTCACTAGCGGGGGGACAGATACGCAGTATTTT. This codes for CASSLDLTSGGTDTQYF.

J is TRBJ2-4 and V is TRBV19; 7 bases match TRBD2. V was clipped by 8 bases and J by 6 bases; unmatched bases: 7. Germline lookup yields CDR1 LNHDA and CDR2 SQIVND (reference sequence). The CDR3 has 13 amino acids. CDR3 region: CASQRTRGNIQYF. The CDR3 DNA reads TGTGCCAGTCAGCGGACTAGGGGAAACATTCAGTACTTC. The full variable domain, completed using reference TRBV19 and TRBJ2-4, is DGGITQSPKYLFRKEGQNVTLSCEQNLNHDAMYWYRQDPGQGLRLIYYSQIVNDFQKGDIAEGYSVSREKKESFPLTVTSAQKNPTAFYLCASQRTRGNIQYFGAGTRLSVL.